This entry describes one TCR beta chain. The data are from a study of blood T cell repertoires in COVID-19. Study-wide context: Whether acute or convalescent, the COVID-19 samples came from the United States, Italy and Spain. Nucleic acid was either cDNA or gDNA, and it came from T cells, B-cell-depleted T cells, or PBMCs.

The assay was immunoSEQ multiplex PCR, and TCRdb's table has in-frame clones only and misses some. In the table there are about 77,000 clones, around nine tenths of which are singletons. The receptor comes from a woman older than 75 with active or convalescent COVID-19. Sequencing was performed on peripheral blood.

The CDR3 loop is CATSRGQGVWSNQPQHF. The CDR3, as DNA: TGTGCCACCAGCAGGGGACAGGGGGTATGGAGCAATCAGCCCCAGCATTTT. V usage is TRBV15 and J usage is TRBJ1-5; 11 bases are shared with TRBD1. This CDR3 contains 17 residues. The germline gives CDR1 LNHNV, CDR2 YYDKDF (reference sequence). Losses at the gene ends were 3 bases for V and 1 base for J; bases not matched to a gene: 5.